Shown below are 10 T cell receptor beta chains from a single sample sequenced in a study of blood T cell repertoires in COVID-19. Clones were read by immunoSEQ multiplex PCR, and TCRdb kept only the in-frame ones, dropping some. This table has fewer than 250,000 clones, around 84% appearing once. Sequenced: peripheral blood. These receptors were collected from a man aged 25 to 40 with active or convalescent COVID-19.

This chain uses TRBV3-1 (or the pseudogene TRBV3-2) with TRBJ2-6, with TRBD1 identical over 8 bases. J was trimmed by 0 bases and V by 0 bases; bases with no gene match: 13. CDR3 length: 21 amino acids. Germline assignment: CDR1 LGHDT and CDR2 YNNKEL (reference sequence). CDR3 sequence reads: CASSQDCFYQGALSGANVLTF. CDR3 in DNA: TGTGCCAGCAGCCAAGATTGTTTTTATCAGGGGGCCCTCTCTGGGGCCAACGTCCTGACTTTC.

This clone came up a few times. The chain is built from TRBV30 and TRBJ1-1; the match to TRBD1 covers 7 bases. V trimming: 1 base; J trimming: 7 bases; junction bases outside the gene matches: 9. The CDR3 consists of 14 residues. The germline V gene has CDR1 GTSNPN and CDR2 SVGIG (reference sequence). The CDR3 DNA reads as TGTGCCTGGAGTGAACCGGGACAGACCTTTGAAGCTTTCTTT. Protein: CAWSEPGQTFEAFF.

The chain has TRBV20-1 and TRBJ2-1; no firm D call. The CDR3 loop spans 11 amino acids. Germline-derived CDR1 and CDR2 are DFQATT and SNEGSKA (reference sequence). The V end was cut by 3 bases, the J end by 8 bases, with 8 bases between. The CDR3 spells CSASSRDEQFF. The CDR3 bases are TGCAGTGCTAGCAGTCGGGATGAGCAGTTCTTC.

The rearrangement uses TRBV5-5 and TRBJ2-1; D uncertain. Germline CDR1 is SGHKS and CDR2 is YYEKEE (reference sequence). This CDR3 spans 15 amino acids. V was shortened by 1 base and J by 0 bases, with 8 bases between the two germline ends. CDR3 in amino acids: CASSLPLSSYNEQFF. DNA for the CDR3: TGTGCCAGCAGCTTGCCTCTCAGCTCCTACAATGAGCAGTTCTTC. Looking up the rest from reference TRBV5-5 and TRBJ2-1 gives the full variable domain: DAGVTQSPTHLIKTRGQQVTLRCSPISGHKSVSWYQQVLGQGPQFIFQYYEKEERGRGNFPDRFSARQFPNYSSELNVNALLLGDSALYLCASSLPLSSYNEQFFGPGTRLTVL.

J is TRBJ2-3 and V is TRBV9; D uncertain. CDR3 size: 17 residues. Per the germline V gene, CDR1 is SGDLS and CDR2 is YYNGEE. Trimming took off 4 bases at V and 5 bases at J, with 23 bases between the two ends. CDR3 protein: CASSSLLGSGLGDTQYF. The DNA for the CDR3 is TGTGCCAGCAGCTCCTTACTTGGTTCGGGTTTGGGAGATACGCAGTATTTT. Variable domain in full (rest from reference TRBV9 and TRBJ2-3): DSGVTQTPKHLITATGQRVTLRCSPRSGDLSVYWYQQSLDQGLQFLIQYYNGEERAKGNILERFSAQQFPDLHSELNLSSLELGDSALYFCASSSLLGSGLGDTQYFGPGTRLTVL.

The chain carries TRBV7-2 and TRBJ2-1, with 9 bases fitting TRBD2. The trim removed 2 bases at V and 2 bases at J, leaving 10 bases unmatched. The CDR3 length is 18 residues. CDR1 is SGHTA and CDR2 is FQGNSA in the germline V gene. The CDR3 protein is CASSLSPIAGVAYNEQFF. The DNA for the CDR3 is TGTGCCAGCAGCTTAAGCCCCATAGCGGGGGTCGCCTACAATGAGCAGTTCTTC.

This sequence joins TRBV15 and TRBJ2-1; 8 nucleotides agree with TRBD2. Germline trimming cut 6 bases from V and 2 bases from J; bases unmatched to any gene: 3. The CDR3 contains 14 residues. Germline V gives CDR1 LNHNV, CDR2 YYDKDF (reference sequence). The CDR3 protein is CATRPTSAYNEQFF. CDR3 in DNA: TGTGCCACCAGGCCGACTAGCGCCTACAATGAGCAGTTCTTC.

This clone was observed a handful of times. The V and J genes are TRBV6-1 and TRBJ2-1; TRBD1 might be the D (6 bases). V lost 3 bases, J lost 6 bases, and 6 bases lay in between. This CDR3 spans 12 amino acids. The V gene's germline CDR1 is MNHNS and CDR2 SASEGT. The CDR3 DNA follows: TGTGCCAGCAGTGACAGGGGCAATGAGCAGTTCTTC. This translates into CASSDRGNEQFF.

The rearrangement links TRBV28 to TRBJ2-1, with 7 bases identical to TRBD2. Germline V gene lookup returns CDR1 MDHEN and CDR2 SYDVKM. The CDR3 length is 15 residues. J gave up 3 bases and V 2 bases, and 4 bases lay outside the gene matches. The chain's CDR3 is CASSLQGGDYNEQFF. The CDR3 DNA reads TGTGCCAGCAGTTTACAGGGAGGGGACTACAATGAGCAGTTCTTC.

The chain employs TRBV9 and TRBJ2-7, with 12 bases matching TRBD1. This CDR3 is built from 15 residues. Unmatched junction bases numbered 3, after V lost 0 bases and J lost 5 bases. In germline, CDR1 is SGDLS, CDR2 YYNGEE. CDR3 in DNA: TGTGCCAGCAGCGTAGAAGGGACAGGGGGCGACGAGCAGTACTTC. Translating gives CASSVEGTGGDEQYF.